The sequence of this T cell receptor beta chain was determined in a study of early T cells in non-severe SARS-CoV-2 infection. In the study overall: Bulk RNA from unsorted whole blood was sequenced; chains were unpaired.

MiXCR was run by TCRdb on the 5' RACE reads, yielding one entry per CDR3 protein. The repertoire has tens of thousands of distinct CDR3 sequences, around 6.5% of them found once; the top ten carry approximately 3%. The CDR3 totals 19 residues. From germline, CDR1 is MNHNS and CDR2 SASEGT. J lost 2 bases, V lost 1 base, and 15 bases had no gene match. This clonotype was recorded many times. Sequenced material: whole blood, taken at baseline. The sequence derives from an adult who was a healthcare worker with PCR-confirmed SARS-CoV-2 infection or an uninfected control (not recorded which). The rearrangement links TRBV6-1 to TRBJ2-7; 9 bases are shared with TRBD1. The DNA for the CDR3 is TGTGCCAGCAGTGAAGTTACACCCGGGACAGGGTCTTTCGCCTACGAGCAGTACTTC. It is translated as CASSEVTPGTGSFAYEQYF.